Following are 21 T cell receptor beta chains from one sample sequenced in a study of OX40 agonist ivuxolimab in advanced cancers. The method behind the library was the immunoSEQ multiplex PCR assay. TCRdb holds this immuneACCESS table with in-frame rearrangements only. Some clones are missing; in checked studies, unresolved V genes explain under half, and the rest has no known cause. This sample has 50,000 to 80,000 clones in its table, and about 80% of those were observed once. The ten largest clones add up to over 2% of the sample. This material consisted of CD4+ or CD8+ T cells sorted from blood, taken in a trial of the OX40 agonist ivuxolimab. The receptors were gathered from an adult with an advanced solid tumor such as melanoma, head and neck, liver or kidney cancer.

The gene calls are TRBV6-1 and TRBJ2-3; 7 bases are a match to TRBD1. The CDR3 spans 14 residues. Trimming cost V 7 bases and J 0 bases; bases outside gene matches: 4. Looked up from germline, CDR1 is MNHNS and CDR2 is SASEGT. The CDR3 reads CASKPTGSTDTQYF. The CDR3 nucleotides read TGTGCCAGCAAACCGACAGGGAGCACAGATACGCAGTATTTT.

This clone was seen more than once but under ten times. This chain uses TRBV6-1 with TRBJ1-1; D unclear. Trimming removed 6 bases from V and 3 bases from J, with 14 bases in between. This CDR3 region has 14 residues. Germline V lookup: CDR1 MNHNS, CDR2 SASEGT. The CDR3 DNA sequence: TGTGCCAGCAGACAAATTAGGGATGACACTGAAGCTTTCTTT. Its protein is CASRQIRDDTEAFF.

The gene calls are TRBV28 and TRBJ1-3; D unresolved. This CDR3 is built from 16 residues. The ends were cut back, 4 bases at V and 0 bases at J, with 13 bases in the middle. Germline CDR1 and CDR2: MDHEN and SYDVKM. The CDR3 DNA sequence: TGTGCCAGCAGTTCCTACACCAGTACCTCTGGAAACACCATATATTTT. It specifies CASSSYTSTSGNTIYF.

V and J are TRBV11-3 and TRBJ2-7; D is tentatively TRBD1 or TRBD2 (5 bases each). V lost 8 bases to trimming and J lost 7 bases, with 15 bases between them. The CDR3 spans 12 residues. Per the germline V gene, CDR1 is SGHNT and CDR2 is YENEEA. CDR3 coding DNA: TGTGCCAGCGGGAGAAAAAGACAGGAGCAGTACTTC. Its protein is CASGRKRQEQYF.

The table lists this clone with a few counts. The DNA of the CDR3 is TGTGCCAGCTCACCTCTAGACAGGGTGGGAGCTAACTATGGCTACACCTTC. The encoded protein is CASSPLDRVGANYGYTF. This chain links TRBV18 with TRBJ1-2, with 7 positions matching TRBD1. Looked up from germline, CDR1 is KGHSH and CDR2 is LQKENI. The CDR3 spans 17 residues. Losses at the gene ends were 3 bases for V and 0 bases for J; bases not matched to a gene: 10.

CDR3 bases: TGTGCCATCAACCTGGGACAGGGGAAGCCCAATGAGCAGTTCTTC. Protein sequence: CAINLGQGKPNEQFF. The genes are TRBV10-3 and TRBJ2-1, with 10 bases identical to TRBD1. The V gene's germline CDR1 is ENHRY and CDR2 SYGVKD. The trim removed 7 bases at V and 6 bases at J, leaving 9 bases unmatched. The CDR3 has 15 residues.

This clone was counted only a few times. CDR3 residues: CAISGGGSQYNEQFF. DNA of the CDR3: TGTGCCATCAGTGGGGGCGGGAGCCAATACAATGAGCAGTTCTTC. V gene TRBV10-3 combines with J gene TRBJ2-1, with 7 bases fitting TRBD2. Germline V gives CDR1 ENHRY, CDR2 SYGVKD. V lost 4 bases, J lost 4 bases, and 7 bases stayed unmatched. The CDR3 covers 15 residues.

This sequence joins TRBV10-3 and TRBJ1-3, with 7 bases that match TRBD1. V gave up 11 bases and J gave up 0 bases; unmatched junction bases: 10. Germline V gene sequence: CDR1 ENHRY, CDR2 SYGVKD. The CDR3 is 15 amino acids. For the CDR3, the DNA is TGTGCCTCACAGGGGTTTGATAGCTCTGGAAACACCATATATTTT. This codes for CASQGFDSSGNTIYF.

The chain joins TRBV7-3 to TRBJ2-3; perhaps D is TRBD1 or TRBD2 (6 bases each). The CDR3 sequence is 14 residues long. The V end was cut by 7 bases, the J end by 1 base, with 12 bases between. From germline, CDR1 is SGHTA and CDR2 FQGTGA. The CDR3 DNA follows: TGTGCCAGCAAAGAGGGGGGCGGCACAGATACGCAGTATTTT. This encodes CASKEGGGTDTQYF.

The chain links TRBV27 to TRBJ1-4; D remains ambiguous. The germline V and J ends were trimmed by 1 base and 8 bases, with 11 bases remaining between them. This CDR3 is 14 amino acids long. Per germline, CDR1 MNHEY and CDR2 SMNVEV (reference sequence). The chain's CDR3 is CASSLFPDSEKLFF. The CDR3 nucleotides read TGTGCCAGCAGTTTATTCCCCGATTCGGAAAAACTGTTTTTT.

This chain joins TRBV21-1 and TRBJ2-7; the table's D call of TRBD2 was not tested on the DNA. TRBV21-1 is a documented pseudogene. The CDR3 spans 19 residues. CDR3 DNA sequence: TGTGCCAGCAGCAAATGGGCGGTCCTAGCGGACTTAAGCTCCTACGAGCAGTACTTC. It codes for CASSKWAVLADLSSYEQYF.

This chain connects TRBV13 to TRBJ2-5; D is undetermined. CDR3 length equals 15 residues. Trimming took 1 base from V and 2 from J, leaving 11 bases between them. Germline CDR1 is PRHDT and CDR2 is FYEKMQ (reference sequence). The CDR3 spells CASSLDPLSQETQYF. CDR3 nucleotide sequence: TGTGCCAGCAGCTTAGACCCCCTCAGTCAAGAGACCCAGTACTTC.

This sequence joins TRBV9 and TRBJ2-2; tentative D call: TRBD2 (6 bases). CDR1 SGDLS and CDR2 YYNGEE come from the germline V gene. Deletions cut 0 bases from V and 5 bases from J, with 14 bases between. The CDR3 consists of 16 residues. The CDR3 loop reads CASSVAVGSKTGELFF. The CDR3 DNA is TGTGCCAGCAGCGTAGCGGTCGGGAGTAAGACCGGGGAGCTGTTTTTT.

CDR3 coding DNA: TGCGCCAGCAGCTTGGCTGGCGGGGGAGAAGAGACCCAGTACTTC. This sequence encodes CASSLAGGGEETQYF. The gene calls are TRBV5-1 and TRBJ2-5; 7 bases fit TRBD2. Germline loops: CDR1 SGHRS, CDR2 YFSETQ. This CDR3 region has 15 residues. The V gene end was trimmed by 0 bases and the J gene end by 3 bases; junction bases not matched to a gene: 5.

The CDR3 spells CASSGTSGSAEQYF. The CDR3 DNA reads as TGTGCCAGCAGTGGGACTAGCGGGTCTGCCGAGCAGTACTTC. The genes are TRBV2 and TRBJ2-7, with 11 bases that match TRBD2. This CDR3 is built from 14 residues. With 4 bases clipped from V and 6 bases from J, the junction kept 5 bases outside the gene matches. Germline values: CDR1 SNHLY, CDR2 FYNNEI.

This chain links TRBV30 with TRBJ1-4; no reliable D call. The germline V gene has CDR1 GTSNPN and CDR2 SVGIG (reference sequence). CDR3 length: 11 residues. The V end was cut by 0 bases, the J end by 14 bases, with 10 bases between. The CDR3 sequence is CAWSVANHLFF. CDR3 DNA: TGTGCCTGGAGTGTGGCTAACCATCTGTTTTTT.

The CDR3 spells CASSIKDRAGDMFF. CDR3 nucleotide sequence: TGTGCCAGTAGTATTAAAGATCGCGCGGGAGATATGTTCTTC. The rearrangement uses TRBV19 and TRBJ2-1; 7 bases agree with TRBD2. Germline V gene lookup returns CDR1 LNHDA and CDR2 SQIVND (reference sequence). The CDR3 spans 14 residues. Trimming at V came to 3 bases and at J to 15 bases, leaving 14 bases not matched to a gene.

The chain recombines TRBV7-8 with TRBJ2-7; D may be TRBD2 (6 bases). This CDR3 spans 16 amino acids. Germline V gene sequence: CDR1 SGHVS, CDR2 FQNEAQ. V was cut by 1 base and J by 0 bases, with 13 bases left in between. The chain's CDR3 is CASSLVGGINSYEQYF. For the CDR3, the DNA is TGTGCCAGCAGCTTAGTTGGGGGGATTAACTCCTACGAGCAGTACTTC.

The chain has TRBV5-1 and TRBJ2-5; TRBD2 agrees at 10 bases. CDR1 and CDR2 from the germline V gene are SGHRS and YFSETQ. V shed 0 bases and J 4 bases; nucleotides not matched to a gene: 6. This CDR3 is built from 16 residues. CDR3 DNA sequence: TGCGCCAGCAGCTTGGGAGCGGGGGGGCTGGGAGAGACCCAGTACTTC. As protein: CASSLGAGGLGETQYF.

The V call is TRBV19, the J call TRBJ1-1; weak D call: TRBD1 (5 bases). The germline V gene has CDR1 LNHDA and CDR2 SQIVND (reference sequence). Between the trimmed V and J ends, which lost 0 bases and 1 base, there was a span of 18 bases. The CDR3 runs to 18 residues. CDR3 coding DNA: TGTGCCAGTAGTATAGATCACTCCGGGACCCTCTCGAACACTGAAGCTTTCTTT. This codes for CASSIDHSGTLSNTEAFF.

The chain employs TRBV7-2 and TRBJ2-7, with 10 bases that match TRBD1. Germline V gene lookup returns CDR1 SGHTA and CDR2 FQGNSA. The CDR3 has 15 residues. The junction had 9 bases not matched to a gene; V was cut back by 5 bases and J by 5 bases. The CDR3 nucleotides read TGTGCCAGCAGCCGAACCGGGACAGGGGTCCACGAGCAGTACTTC. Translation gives CASSRTGTGVHEQYF.